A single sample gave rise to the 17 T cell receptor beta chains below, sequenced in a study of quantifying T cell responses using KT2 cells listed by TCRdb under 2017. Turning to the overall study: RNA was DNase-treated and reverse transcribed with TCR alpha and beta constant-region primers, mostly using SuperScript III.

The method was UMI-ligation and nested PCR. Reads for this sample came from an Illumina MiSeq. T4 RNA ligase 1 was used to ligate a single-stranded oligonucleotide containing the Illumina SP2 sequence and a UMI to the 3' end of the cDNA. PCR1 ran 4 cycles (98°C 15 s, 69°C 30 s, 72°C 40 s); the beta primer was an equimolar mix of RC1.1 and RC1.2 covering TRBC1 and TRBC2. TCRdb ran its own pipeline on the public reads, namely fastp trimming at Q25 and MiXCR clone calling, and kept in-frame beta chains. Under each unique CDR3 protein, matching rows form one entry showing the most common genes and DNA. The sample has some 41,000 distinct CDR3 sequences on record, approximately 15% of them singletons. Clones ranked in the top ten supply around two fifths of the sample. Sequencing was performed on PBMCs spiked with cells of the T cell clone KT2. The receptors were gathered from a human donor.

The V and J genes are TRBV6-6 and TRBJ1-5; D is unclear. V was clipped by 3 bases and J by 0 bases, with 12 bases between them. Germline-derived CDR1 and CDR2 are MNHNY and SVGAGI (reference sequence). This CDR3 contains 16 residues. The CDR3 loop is CASSYEGTRSNQPQHF. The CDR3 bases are TGTGCCAGCAGTTATGAGGGAACGCGTAGCAATCAGCCCCAGCATTTT.

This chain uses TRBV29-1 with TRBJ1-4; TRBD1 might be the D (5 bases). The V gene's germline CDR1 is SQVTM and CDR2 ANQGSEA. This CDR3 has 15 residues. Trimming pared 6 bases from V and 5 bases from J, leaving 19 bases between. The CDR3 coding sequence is TGCAGCGTGTCAACTTCAGGGACGGAAAATGAAAAACTGTTTTTT. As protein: CSVSTSGTENEKLFF.

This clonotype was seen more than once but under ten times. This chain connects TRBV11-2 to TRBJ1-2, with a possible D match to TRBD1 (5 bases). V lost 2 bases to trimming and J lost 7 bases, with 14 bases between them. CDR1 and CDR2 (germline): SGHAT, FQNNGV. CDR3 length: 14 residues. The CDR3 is CASSLPAGIGGYTF. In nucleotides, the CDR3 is TGTGCCAGCAGCTTACCCGCAGGGATCGGTGGCTACACCTTC.

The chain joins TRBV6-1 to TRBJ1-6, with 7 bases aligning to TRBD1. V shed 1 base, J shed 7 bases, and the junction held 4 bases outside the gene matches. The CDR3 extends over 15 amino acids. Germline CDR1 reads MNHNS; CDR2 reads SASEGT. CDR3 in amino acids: CASSEDTGENSPLHF. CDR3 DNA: TGTGCCAGCAGTGAAGATACAGGGGAGAATTCACCCCTCCACTTT.

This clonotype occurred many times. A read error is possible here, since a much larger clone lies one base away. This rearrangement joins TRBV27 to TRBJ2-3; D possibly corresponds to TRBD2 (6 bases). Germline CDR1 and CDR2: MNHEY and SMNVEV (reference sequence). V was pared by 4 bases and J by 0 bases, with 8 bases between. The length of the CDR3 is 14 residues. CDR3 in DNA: TGTGCCAGCAGTTCCGGGACTAGCACAGATACGCAGTATTTT. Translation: CASSSGTSTDTQYF.

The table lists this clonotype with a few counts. CDR3 sequence: CASSFHDRVEKLFF. For the CDR3, the DNA is TGTGCCAGCAGTTTCCACGACAGGGTTGAAAAACTGTTTTTT. The chain recombines TRBV6-5 with TRBJ1-4; 7 positions match TRBD1. Per germline, CDR1 MNHEY and CDR2 SVGAGI. The length of the CDR3 is 14 residues. The ends lost 4 bases at V and 7 bases at J; junction bases unmatched: 6.

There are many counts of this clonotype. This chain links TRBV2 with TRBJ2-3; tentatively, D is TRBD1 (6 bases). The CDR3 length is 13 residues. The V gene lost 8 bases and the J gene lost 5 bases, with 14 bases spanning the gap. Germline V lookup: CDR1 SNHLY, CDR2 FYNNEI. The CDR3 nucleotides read TGTGCCAGCTTGTTCCTAGGGGGAGATACGCAGTATTTT. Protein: CASLFLGGDTQYF. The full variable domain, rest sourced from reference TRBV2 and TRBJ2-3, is EPEVTQTPSHQVTQMGQEVILRCVPISNHLYFYWYRQILGQKVEFLVSFYNNEISEKSEIFDDQFSVERPDGSNFTLKIRSTKLEDSAMYFCASLFLGGDTQYFGPGTRLTVL.

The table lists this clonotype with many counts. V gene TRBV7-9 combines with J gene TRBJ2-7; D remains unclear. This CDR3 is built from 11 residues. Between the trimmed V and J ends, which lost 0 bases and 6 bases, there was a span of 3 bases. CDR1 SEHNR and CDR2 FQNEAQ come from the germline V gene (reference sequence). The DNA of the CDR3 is TGTGCCAGCAGCTTAGCTGGCGAGCAGTACTTC. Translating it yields CASSLAGEQYF.

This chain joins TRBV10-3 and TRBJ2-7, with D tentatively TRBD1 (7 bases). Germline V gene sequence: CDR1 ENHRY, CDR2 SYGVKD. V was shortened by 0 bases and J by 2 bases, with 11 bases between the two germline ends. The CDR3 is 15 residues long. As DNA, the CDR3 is TGTGCCATCAGTGAGTCGGCGGGACAGCCCTACGAGCAGTACTTC. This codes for CAISESAGQPYEQYF.

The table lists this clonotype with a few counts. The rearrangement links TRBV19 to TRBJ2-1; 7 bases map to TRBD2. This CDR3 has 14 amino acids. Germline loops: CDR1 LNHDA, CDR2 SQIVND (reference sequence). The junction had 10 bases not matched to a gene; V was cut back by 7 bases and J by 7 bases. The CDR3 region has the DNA TGTGCCAGTACCAAGGGCGGGAGTCGGAATGAGCAGTTCTTC. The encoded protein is CASTKGGSRNEQFF.

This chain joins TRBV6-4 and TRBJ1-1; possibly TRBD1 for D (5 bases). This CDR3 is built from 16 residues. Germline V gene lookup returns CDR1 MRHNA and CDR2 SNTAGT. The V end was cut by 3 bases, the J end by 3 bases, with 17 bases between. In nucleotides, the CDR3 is TGTGCCAGCAGTGATCGGCCGGGGACCGGGGACACTGAAGCTTTCTTT. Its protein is CASSDRPGTGDTEAFF.

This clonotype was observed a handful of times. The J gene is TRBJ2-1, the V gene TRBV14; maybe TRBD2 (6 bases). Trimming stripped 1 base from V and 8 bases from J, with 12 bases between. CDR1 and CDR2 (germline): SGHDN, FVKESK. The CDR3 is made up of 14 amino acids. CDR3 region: CASSQGTMGYEQFF. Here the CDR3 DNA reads TGTGCCAGCAGCCAAGGGACTATGGGGTATGAGCAGTTCTTC.

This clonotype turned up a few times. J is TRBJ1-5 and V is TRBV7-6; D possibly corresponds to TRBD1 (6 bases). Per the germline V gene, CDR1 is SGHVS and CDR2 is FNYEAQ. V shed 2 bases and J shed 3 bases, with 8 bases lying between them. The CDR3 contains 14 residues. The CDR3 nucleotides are TGTGCCAGCAGCTTACGGACAGTCAATCAGCCCCAGCATTTT. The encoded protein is CASSLRTVNQPQHF.

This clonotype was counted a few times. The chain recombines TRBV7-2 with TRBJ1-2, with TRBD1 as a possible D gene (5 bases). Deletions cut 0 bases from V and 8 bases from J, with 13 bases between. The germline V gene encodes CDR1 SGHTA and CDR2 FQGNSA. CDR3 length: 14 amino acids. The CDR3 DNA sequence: TGTGCCAGCAGCTTAGCGAACAGGCAGGGAGGCTACACCTTC. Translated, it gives CASSLANRQGGYTF.

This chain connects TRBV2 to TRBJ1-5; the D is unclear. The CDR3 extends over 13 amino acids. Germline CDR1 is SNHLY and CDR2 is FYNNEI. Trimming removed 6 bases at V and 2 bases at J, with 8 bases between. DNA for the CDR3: TGTGCCAGCAGGTACACGGGCAATCAGCCCCAGCATTTT. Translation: CASRYTGNQPQHF.

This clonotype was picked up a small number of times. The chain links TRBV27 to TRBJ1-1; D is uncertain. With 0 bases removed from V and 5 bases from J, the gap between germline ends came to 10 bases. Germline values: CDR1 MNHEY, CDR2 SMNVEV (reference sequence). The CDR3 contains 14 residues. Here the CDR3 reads CASSLSPPGTEAFF. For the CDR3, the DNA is TGTGCCAGCAGTTTATCGCCCCCGGGGACTGAAGCTTTCTTT.

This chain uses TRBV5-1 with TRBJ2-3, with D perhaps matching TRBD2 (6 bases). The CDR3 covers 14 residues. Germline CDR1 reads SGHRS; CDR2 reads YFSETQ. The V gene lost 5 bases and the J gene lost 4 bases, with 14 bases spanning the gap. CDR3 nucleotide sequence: TGCGCCAGCAGGGGGGACTCCTCTTCAGATACGCAGTATTTT. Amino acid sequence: CASRGDSSSDTQYF.